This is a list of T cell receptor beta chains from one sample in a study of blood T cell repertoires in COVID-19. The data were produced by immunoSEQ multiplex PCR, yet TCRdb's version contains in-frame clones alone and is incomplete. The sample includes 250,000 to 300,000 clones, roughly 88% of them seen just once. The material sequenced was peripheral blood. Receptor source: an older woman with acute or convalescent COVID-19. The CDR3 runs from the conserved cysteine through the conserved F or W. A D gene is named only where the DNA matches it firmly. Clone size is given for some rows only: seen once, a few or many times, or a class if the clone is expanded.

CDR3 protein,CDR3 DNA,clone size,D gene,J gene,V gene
CASSRAGTGMNTEAFF,TGCGCCAGCAGCCGGGCGGGGACTGGGATGAACACTGAAGCTTTCTTT,NA,NA,TRBJ1-1,TRBV5-1
CASSEQGSGGYTF,TGTGCCAGCAGTGAACAGGGTTCAGGTGGCTACACCTTC,NA,NA,TRBJ1-2,TRBV2
CASSQLVANVLTF,TGTGCCAGCAGCCAATTAGTGGCCAACGTCCTGACTTTC,NA,NA,TRBJ2-6,TRBV3-1/TRBV3-2
CASSRGGGTDTQYF,TGCGCCAGCAGCCGAGGCGGGGGCACAGATACGCAGTATTTT,NA,NA,TRBJ2-3,TRBV5-1
CASSQAGGGNTIYF,TGCGCCAGCAGCCAAGCAGGGGGCGGAAACACCATATATTTT,NA,TRBD1,TRBJ1-3,TRBV4-1
CATKDRAGKEAFF,TGTGCCACCAAGGACAGGGCGGGTAAAGAGGCTTTCTTT,few,TRBD1,TRBJ1-1,TRBV24-1
CASSQSGSQPQHF,TGTGCCAGCAGCCAGTCAGGGTCGCAGCCCCAGCATTTT,few,NA,TRBJ1-5,TRBV3-1/TRBV3-2
CASSGGTGATEAFF,TGTGCCAGCAGCGGGGGGACAGGGGCGACTGAAGCTTTCTTT,NA,TRBD1,TRBJ1-1,TRBV5-4
CASRPLTGSSGGYTF,TGCGCCAGCAGACCGTTGACAGGGTCGTCTGGAGGCTACACCTTC,once,TRBD1,TRBJ1-2,TRBV5-1
CASSQEEGGYGYTF,TGTGCCAGCAGCCAAGAGGAAGGAGGCTATGGCTACACCTTC,NA,NA,TRBJ1-2,TRBV3-1/TRBV3-2
CASKRASADTQYF,TGTGCCAGCAAGCGGGCTTCCGCGGATACGCAGTATTTT,NA,NA,TRBJ2-3,TRBV2
CASSPKAGSEKLFF,TGTGCCAGCTCACCCAAAGCAGGGTCTGAAAAACTGTTTTTT,NA,NA,TRBJ1-4,TRBV18
CASSSHGSGNTEAFF,TGTGCCAGCAGTTCCCACGGGTCGGGGAACACTGAAGCTTTCTTT,NA,NA,TRBJ1-1,TRBV28
CASSPTREAGYTF,TGTGCCAGCTCCCCCACCCGGGAGGCTGGCTACACCTTC,NA,NA,TRBJ1-2,TRBV18
CASSRDRGLSEAFF,TGTGCCAGCAGTAGGGACAGGGGTCTCTCTGAAGCTTTCTTT,NA,TRBD1,TRBJ1-1,TRBV2
CASSQLSGANVLTF,TGTGCCAGCAGCCAGCTATCTGGGGCCAACGTCCTGACTTTC,NA,NA,TRBJ2-6,TRBV3-1/TRBV3-2
CASSETPQGVVAEQYF,TGTGCCAGCAGTGAAACCCCACAGGGTGTGGTAGCCGAGCAGTACTTC,NA,NA,TRBJ2-7,TRBV2
CASSQGQGPYYGYTF,TGTGCCAGCTCACAAGGACAGGGACCCTACTATGGCTACACCTTC,NA,TRBD1,TRBJ1-2,TRBV18
CASSLVSVPYEQYF,TGCGCCAGCAGCTTGGTGTCGGTGCCCTACGAGCAGTACTTC,NA,NA,TRBJ2-7,TRBV5-1
CASSQATLSPSYNEQFF,TGCGCCAGCAGCCAAGCGACTCTATCCCCCTCCTACAATGAGCAGTTCTTC,NA,NA,TRBJ2-1,TRBV4-1
CASSLTDTPTSAVTGELFF,TGTGCCAGCAGTTTAACGGACACCCCGACTAGCGCGGTCACCGGGGAGCTGTTTTTT,NA,TRBD2,TRBJ2-2,TRBV27
CASSSRSFSSGNTIYF,TGTGCCAGCAGCTCCCGTTCCTTTAGCTCTGGAAACACCATATATTTT,NA,NA,TRBJ1-3,TRBV7-8
CASNRGGANTEAFF,TGTGCCAGCAACCGAGGGGGTGCGAATACTGAAGCTTTCTTT,NA,NA,TRBJ1-1,TRBV5-4
CASSRDREKLFF,TGTGCCAGCAGCCGTGACAGGGAAAAACTGTTTTTT,NA,NA,TRBJ1-4,TRBV4-2
CASSQAGTGPETQYF,TGCGCCAGCAGCCAGGCCGGGACAGGGCCAGAGACCCAGTACTTC,NA,TRBD1,TRBJ2-5,TRBV4-1
CASSLGSGGSTDTQYF,TGTGCCAGCAGCCTTGGTAGCGGGGGGAGCACAGATACGCAGTATTTT,NA,TRBD2,TRBJ2-3,TRBV4-2
CATSAPTGAYKAFF,TGTGCCACCAGCGCCCCAACAGGGGCTTACAAAGCTTTCTTT,NA,TRBD1,TRBJ1-1,TRBV15
CASRIGGGIYGYTF,TGTGCCAGCAGGATTGGCGGTGGAATCTATGGCTACACCTTC,few,NA,TRBJ1-2,TRBV2
CASSTGLAGVETQYF,TGTGCCAGCAGCACCGGACTAGCTGGAGTAGAGACCCAGTACTTC,NA,TRBD2,TRBJ2-5,TRBV7-9
CSVPGQGKMNTEAFF,TGCAGCGTACCGGGACAGGGAAAAATGAACACTGAAGCTTTCTTT,NA,TRBD1,TRBJ1-1,TRBV29-1
CASSLSAVREAFF,TGTGCCAGCAGTTTATCCGCGGTAAGGGAGGCTTTCTTT,NA,NA,TRBJ1-1,TRBV27
CASSSTDNEQFF,TGTGCCAGCAGCTCCACAGACAATGAGCAGTTCTTC,NA,NA,TRBJ2-1,TRBV11-2
CATSDPRDYPNGELFF,TGTGCCACCAGTGACCCGAGGGACTACCCCAACGGGGAGCTGTTTTTT,NA,TRBD2,TRBJ2-2,TRBV24-1
CASSSGGGFGNTIYF,TGCGCCAGCAGCTCGGGAGGGGGTTTCGGAAACACCATATATTTT,NA,NA,TRBJ1-3,TRBV5-1